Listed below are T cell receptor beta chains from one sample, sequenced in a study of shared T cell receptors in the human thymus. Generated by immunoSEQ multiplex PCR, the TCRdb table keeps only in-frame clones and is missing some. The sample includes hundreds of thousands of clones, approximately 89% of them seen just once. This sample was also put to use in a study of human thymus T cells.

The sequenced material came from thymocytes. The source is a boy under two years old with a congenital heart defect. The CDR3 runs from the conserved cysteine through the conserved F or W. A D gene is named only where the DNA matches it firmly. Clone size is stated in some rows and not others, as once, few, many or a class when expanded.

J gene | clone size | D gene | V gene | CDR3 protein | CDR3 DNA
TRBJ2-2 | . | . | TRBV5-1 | CASSLIGSDRDTGELFF | TGCGCCAGCAGCTTGATTGGCAGCGACCGGGACACCGGGGAGCTGTTTTTT
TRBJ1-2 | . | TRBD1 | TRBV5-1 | CASSSPGTGINYGYTF | TGCGCCAGCAGCTCGCCCGGGACAGGGATTAACTATGGCTACACCTTC
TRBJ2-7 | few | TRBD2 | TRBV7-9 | CASSPGLAGDLCYEQYF | TGTGCCAGCAGCCCTGGACTAGCGGGAGATCTGTGCTACGAGCAGTACTTC
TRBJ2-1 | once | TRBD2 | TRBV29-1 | CSVTSPAGGPHEQFF | TGCAGCGTCACGTCCCCAGCGGGAGGGCCCCATGAGCAGTTCTTC
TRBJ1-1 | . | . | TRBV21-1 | CASSRTKGNRNTEAFF | TGTGCCAGCAGCAGAACCAAGGGGAATCGGAACACTGAAGCTTTCTTT
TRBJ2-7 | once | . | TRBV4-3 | CASSQDLRGTLGEQYF | TGCGCCAGCAGCCAAGACCTTAGGGGGACATTGGGCGAGCAGTACTTC
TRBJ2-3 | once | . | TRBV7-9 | CASSPPDSGNTDTQYF | TGTGCCAGCAGCCCCCCGGATAGCGGAAACACAGATACGCAGTATTTT
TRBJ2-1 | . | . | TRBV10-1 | CASSLEDSYNEQFF | TGCGCCAGCAGTTTGGAGGACTCCTACAATGAGCAGTTCTTC
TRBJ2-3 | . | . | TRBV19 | CASRLARSTDTQYF | TGTGCCAGTAGGCTAGCTCGAAGCACAGATACGCAGTATTTT
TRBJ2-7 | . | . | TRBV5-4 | CASSLEASYYEQYF | TGTGCCAGCAGCTTGGAAGCTTCATACTACGAGCAGTACTTC
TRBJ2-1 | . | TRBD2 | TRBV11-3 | CASSFSGRGNEQFF | TGTGCCAGCAGCTTTAGCGGGAGAGGGAATGAGCAGTTCTTC
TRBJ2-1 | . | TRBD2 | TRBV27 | CASSSSSGGASNEQFF | TGTGCCAGCAGTTCGTCTAGCGGGGGGGCGTCAAATGAGCAGTTCTTC
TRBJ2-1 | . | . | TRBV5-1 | CASSLGGRAESSYNEQFF | TGCGCCAGCAGCTTGGGGGGGCGGGCGGAGAGCTCCTACAATGAGCAGTTCTTC
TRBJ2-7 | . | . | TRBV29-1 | CSVEDPRSEQYF | TGCAGCGTTGAAGACCCCCGGTCCGAGCAGTACTTC
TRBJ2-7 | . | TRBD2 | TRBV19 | CASSLGLAGGPDEQYF | TGTGCCAGTAGTTTGGGACTAGCGGGGGGGCCTGATGAGCAGTACTTC
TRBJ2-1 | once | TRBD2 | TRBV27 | CASTPRSGRRGEQFF | TGTGCCAGCACCCCACGGAGCGGGAGACGGGGTGAGCAGTTCTTC
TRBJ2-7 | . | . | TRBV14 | CASSQEPVAGLGYEQYF | TGTGCCAGCAGCCAAGAACCCGTCGCAGGACTCGGGTACGAGCAGTACTTC
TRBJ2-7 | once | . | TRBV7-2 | CASSLQEGTYEQYF | TGTGCCAGCAGCTTACAGGAGGGTACCTACGAGCAGTACTTC
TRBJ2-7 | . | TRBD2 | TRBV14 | CASSPIAGAQQYF | TGTGCCAGCAGCCCTATAGCGGGAGCCCAGCAGTACTTC
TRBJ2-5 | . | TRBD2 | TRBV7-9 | CASSHPGGLAQYF | TGTGCCAGCAGCCACCCGGGGGGTCTGGCCCAGTACTTC
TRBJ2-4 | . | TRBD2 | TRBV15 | CATSTKRGAKNIQYF | TGTGCCACCAGCACCAAGCGGGGGGCGAAAAACATTCAGTACTTC
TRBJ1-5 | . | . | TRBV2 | CASSELGAGNQPQHF | TGTGCCAGCAGTGAACTTGGAGCCGGCAATCAGCCCCAGCATTTT
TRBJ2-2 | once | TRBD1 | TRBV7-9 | CASSSNRTGVHGELFF | TGTGCCAGCAGCTCGAACCGGACAGGGGTTCACGGGGAGCTGTTTTTT
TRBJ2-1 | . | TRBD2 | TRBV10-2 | CASLTSAHSYNEQFF | TGCGCCAGCCTTACTAGCGCTCACTCCTACAATGAGCAGTTCTTC
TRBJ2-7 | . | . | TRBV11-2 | CASSPLVWPPLSSYEQYF | TGTGCCAGCAGCCCCCTGGTGTGGCCTCCTCTCAGCTCCTACGAGCAGTACTTC
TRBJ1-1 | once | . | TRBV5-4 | CASSLSDERDHGGLNTEAFF | TGTGCCAGCAGCTTGAGTGACGAGCGGGACCACGGAGGACTGAACACTGAAGCTTTCTTT
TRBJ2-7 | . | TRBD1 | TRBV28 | CASSLRYRGSSYEQYF | TGTGCCAGCAGTTTAAGATACAGGGGGAGCTCCTACGAGCAGTACTTC
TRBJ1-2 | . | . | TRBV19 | CASSETGKRYGYTF | TGTGCCAGTAGTGAAACAGGAAAGAGGTATGGCTACACCTTC
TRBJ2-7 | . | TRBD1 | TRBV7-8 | CASSPGTGGYEQYF | TGTGCCAGCAGCCCGGGGACAGGGGGCTACGAGCAGTACTTC
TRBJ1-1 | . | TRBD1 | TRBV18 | CASSLDRVNTEAFF | TGTGCCAGCTCACTGGACAGGGTGAACACTGAAGCTTTCTTT
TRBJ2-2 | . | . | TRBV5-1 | CASSRIQGSDTGELFF | TGCGCCAGCAGCAGGATTCAGGGTTCCGACACCGGGGAGCTGTTTTTT
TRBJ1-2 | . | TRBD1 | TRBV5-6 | CASSFSGTGEDYGYTF | TGTGCCAGCAGCTTCTCCGGGACAGGGGAGGACTATGGCTACACCTTC
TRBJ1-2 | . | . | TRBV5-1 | CASSSPGHQNYGYTF | TGCGCCAGCAGCTCTCCGGGACACCAAAACTATGGCTACACCTTC
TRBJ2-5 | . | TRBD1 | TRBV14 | CASSQPTHRGQETQYF | TGTGCCAGCAGCCAACCAACACACAGGGGTCAAGAGACCCAGTACTTC
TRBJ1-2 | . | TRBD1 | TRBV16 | CASSQARIPGQTIRIYGYTF | TGTGCCAGCAGCCAAGCGAGAATACCGGGACAGACAATTCGGATCTATGGCTACACCTTC
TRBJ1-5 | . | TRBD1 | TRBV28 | CASIPTGDRNQPQHF | TGTGCCAGCATCCCGACAGGGGATCGCAATCAGCCCCAGCATTTT
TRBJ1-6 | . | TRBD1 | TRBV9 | CASSPQSQGAPNSPLHF | TGTGCCAGCAGCCCACAGAGCCAGGGGGCGCCGAATTCACCCCTCCACTTT
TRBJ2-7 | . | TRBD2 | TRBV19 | CASSILGTSGYEQYF | TGTGCCAGTAGTATCTTAGGGACTAGCGGCTACGAGCAGTACTTC
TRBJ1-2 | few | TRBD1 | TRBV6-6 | CASSYSGTVKWWGYTF | TGTGCCAGCAGTTACTCAGGGACAGTAAAATGGTGGGGCTACACCTTC
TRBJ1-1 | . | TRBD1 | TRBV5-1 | CASSLLTGAEAFF | TGCGCCAGCAGCTTACTCACAGGGGCTGAAGCTTTCTTT
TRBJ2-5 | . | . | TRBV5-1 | CASSLSETQYF | TGCGCCAGCAGCCTTTCAGAGACCCAGTACTTC
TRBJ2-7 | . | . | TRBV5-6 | CASSSVPRNYEQYF | TGTGCCAGCAGCTCGGTCCCCCGAAATTACGAGCAGTACTTC
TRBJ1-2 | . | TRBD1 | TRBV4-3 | CASSQERDRGRLNYGYTF | TGCGCCAGCAGCCAAGAAAGGGACAGGGGGCGGCTAAACTATGGCTACACCTTC
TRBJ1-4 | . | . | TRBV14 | CASSQDEGDNEKLFF | TGTGCCAGCAGCCAAGACGAGGGAGATAATGAAAAACTGTTTTTT
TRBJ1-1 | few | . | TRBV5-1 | CASSPSGETEAFF | TGCGCCAGCTCTCCCTCGGGGGAAACTGAAGCTTTCTTT
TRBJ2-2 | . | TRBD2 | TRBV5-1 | CASSLRVETSWPNTGELFF | TGCGCCAGCAGCTTGAGGGTAGAGACTAGCTGGCCCAACACCGGGGAGCTGTTTTTT
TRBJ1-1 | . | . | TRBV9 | CASSVVAGDMNTEAFF | TGTGCCAGCAGCGTAGTGGCAGGGGATATGAACACTGAAGCTTTCTTT
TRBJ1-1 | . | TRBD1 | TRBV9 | CASSDWDSESRGTEAFF | TGTGCCAGCAGCGACTGGGACAGTGAGAGTAGGGGCACTGAAGCTTTCTTT
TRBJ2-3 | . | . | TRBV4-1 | CASSQAQGKDTQYF | TGCGCCAGCAGCCAAGCGCAGGGAAAAGATACGCAGTATTTT
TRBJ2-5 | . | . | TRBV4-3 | CASSQEARLSGLEETQYF | TGCGCCAGCAGCCAAGAGGCCCGGCTCTCAGGGTTGGAGGAGACCCAGTACTTC
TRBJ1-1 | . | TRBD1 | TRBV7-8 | CASGTATATAPNTEAFF | TGTGCCAGCGGGACAGCTACAGCCACAGCTCCGAACACTGAAGCTTTCTTT